The 10 T cell receptor beta chains reported below all come from one sample, sequenced in a study of Graves' ophthalmopathy and Graves' hyperthyroidism. As the template, RNA transcripts were used to amplify TCR beta CDR3 regions. A first-round RT-PCR used HTBI primers, followed by a second-round multiplex PCR. One entry per CDR3 protein, called by TCRdb with MiXCR from the multiplex PCR reads. The sample includes hundreds of thousands of distinct CDR3 sequences, about two fifths of them seen just once. The material sequenced was peripheral blood. The receptors shown here come from an adult man with Graves' ophthalmopathy.

This chain joins TRBV19 and TRBJ1-4; 9 positions agree with TRBD1. Germline-derived CDR1 and CDR2 are LNHDA and SQIVND (reference sequence). The length of the CDR3 is 14 residues. The trim removed 3 bases at V and 13 bases at J, leaving 9 bases unmatched. The CDR3 DNA follows: TGTGCCAGTAGTATTCATAGCGGGGGACAGGGACTGTTTTTT. This encodes CASSIHSGGQGLFF.

CDR3 residues: CASKVAHNQPQHF. CDR3 bases: TGTGCCAGTAAGGTGGCGCACAACCAGCCCCAGCATTTT. The chain links TRBV19 to TRBJ1-5, with D uncertain. Germline V CDR1 and CDR2: LNHDA, SQIVND (reference sequence). The CDR3 sequence is 13 residues long. Deletions cut 7 bases from V and 7 bases from J, with 14 bases between.

This clonotype was counted at least ten times. V usage is TRBV19 and J usage is TRBJ2-7; D tentatively fits TRBD1 or TRBD2 (5 bases each). The CDR3 extends over 14 amino acids. Trimming removed 5 bases from V and 7 bases from J, with 18 bases in between. Germline assignment: CDR1 LNHDA and CDR2 SQIVND (reference sequence). The CDR3 reads CASSVGILDKEQYF. The DNA for the CDR3 is TGTGCCAGTAGTGTCGGGATACTGGACAAAGAGCAGTACTTC. The whole variable domain, filled in from reference TRBV19 and TRBJ2-7, reads DGGITQSPKYLFRKEGQNVTLSCEQNLNHDAMYWYRQDPGQGLRLIYYSQIVNDFQKGDIAEGYSVSREKKESFPLTVTSAQKNPTAFYLCASSVGILDKEQYFGPGTRLTVT.

The rearrangement uses TRBV12-3 or TRBV12-4 and TRBJ1-1, with TRBD1 as a possible D gene (5 bases). Trimming shortened V by 8 bases and J by 10 bases, and 17 bases separated the two germline ends. The CDR3 totals 12 residues. The CDR3 nucleotides are TGTGCCAGCGGTCAGGGAGCCGAGGGAGCTTTCTTT. Translation gives CASGQGAEGAFF.

The chain combines TRBV29-1 with TRBJ1-4, with D perhaps TRBD1 (5 bases). Trimming removed 7 bases from V and 0 bases from J, with 18 bases in between. The CDR3 is made up of 16 amino acids. From germline, CDR1 is SQVTM and CDR2 ANQGSEA. DNA of the CDR3: TGCAGCGCTGATGGAGGGGTAGGAGCAACTAATGAAAAACTGTTTTTT. Its translation: CSADGGVGATNEKLFF.

This clonotype was observed at least ten times. The rearrangement uses TRBV7-9 and TRBJ1-2; 9 bases align to TRBD1. Germline CDR1 reads SEHNR; CDR2 reads FQNEAQ (reference sequence). V lost 5 bases, J lost 6 bases, and 4 bases stayed unmatched. This CDR3 region has 13 residues. The CDR3 reads CASSPGTGNGYTF. DNA of the CDR3: TGTGCCAGCAGCCCCGGGACAGGGAATGGCTACACCTTC. Together with reference TRBV7-9 and TRBJ1-2, the CDR3 gives the full variable domain: DTGVSQNPRHKITKRGQNVTFRCDPISEHNRLYWYRQTLGQGPEFLTYFQNEAQLEKSRLLSDRFSAERPKGSFSTLEIQRTEQGDSAMYLCASSPGTGNGYTFGSGTRLTVV.

This chain joins TRBV25-1 and TRBJ2-2; no firm D call. Looked up from germline, CDR1 is MGHDK and CDR2 is SYGVNS. V was trimmed by 8 bases and J by 0 bases, leaving 13 bases between them. The CDR3 length is 15 residues. The CDR3 sequence: CASGETPTNTGELFF. For the CDR3, the DNA is TGTGCCAGCGGCGAGACACCTACGAACACCGGGGAGCTGTTTTTT.

The CDR3 spells CATSPTRRGDGYTF. The CDR3 DNA is TGTGCCACCAGCCCCACCAGACGGGGAGATGGCTACACCTTC. The chain has TRBV15 and TRBJ1-2; the D is unclear. This CDR3 has 14 residues. V lost 5 bases, J lost 6 bases, and 16 bases lay in between. CDR1 is LNHNV and CDR2 is YYDKDF in the germline V gene (reference sequence).

Turning to this clonotype: A much larger clone lies one base from this, so it may be a read error. The CDR3 does not end in the conserved phenylalanine or tryptophan, so this is likely a read error. In DNA, the CDR3 is TGTGCCAGCAGCTTGACAGGGCCCACTGAAGCTTTCCTT. Protein: CASSLTGPTEAFL. The chain employs TRBV7-8 and TRBJ1-1, with 7 bases matching TRBD1. The CDR3 spans 13 residues. Trimming at V came to 3 bases and at J to 4 bases, leaving 2 bases not matched to a gene. In germline, CDR1 is SGHVS, CDR2 FQNEAQ.

This clonotype was counted a single time. A much larger clone lies one base from this, so it may be a read error. J is TRBJ1-2 and V is TRBV6-5; no clear D. Trimming stripped 5 bases from V and 6 bases from J, with 13 bases between. There are 13 residues in the CDR3. The germline V gene has CDR1 MNHEY and CDR2 SVGAGI. DNA of the CDR3: TGTGCCAGCAGTGGCGGATCTGTCCATGGCTACACCTTC. Translating it yields CASSGGSVHGYTF.